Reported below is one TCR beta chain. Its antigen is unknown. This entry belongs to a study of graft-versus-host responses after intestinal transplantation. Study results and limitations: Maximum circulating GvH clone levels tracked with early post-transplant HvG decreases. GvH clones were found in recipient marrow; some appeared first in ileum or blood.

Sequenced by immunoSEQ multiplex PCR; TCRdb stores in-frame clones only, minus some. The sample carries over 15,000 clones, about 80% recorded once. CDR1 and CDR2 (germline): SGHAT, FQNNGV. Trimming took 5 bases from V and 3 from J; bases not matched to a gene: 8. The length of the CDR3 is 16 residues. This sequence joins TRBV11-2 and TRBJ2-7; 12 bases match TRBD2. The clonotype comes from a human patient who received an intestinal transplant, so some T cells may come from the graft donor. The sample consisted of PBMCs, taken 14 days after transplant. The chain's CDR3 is CASSAPSGRAFYEQYF. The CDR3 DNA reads TGTGCCAGCAGCGCACCTAGCGGGAGGGCCTTCTACGAGCAGTACTTC.